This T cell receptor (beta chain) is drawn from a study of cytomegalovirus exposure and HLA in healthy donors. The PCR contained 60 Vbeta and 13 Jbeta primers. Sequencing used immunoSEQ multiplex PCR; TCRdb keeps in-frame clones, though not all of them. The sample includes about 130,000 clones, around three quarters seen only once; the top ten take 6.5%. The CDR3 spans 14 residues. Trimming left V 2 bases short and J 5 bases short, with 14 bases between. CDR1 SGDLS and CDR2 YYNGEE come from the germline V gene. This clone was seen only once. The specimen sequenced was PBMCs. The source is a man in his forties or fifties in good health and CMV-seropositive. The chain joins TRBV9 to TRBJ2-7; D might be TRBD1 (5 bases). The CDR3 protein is CASSVQGSWDEQYF. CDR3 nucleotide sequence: TGTGCCAGCAGCGTGCAGGGCTCTTGGGACGAGCAGTACTTC.